This T cell receptor beta chain came from a study of regulatory T cells in long-lasting Graves disease. Study summary: Newly diagnosed Graves' patients took antithyroid drugs under 3 months.

The TCR beta library used iRepertoire HTBI primers with Arm-PCR amplification of CDR3. Via MiXCR, TCRdb re-called the multiplex PCR reads, giving one row per CDR3 protein. The sample records 360,000 or so distinct CDR3 sequences, under 20% being singletons. Specified time point: newly diagnosed GD, antithyroid drugs for less than 3 months. RNA from PBMCs was the source of the TCR library. The CDR3 is 18 residues long. The ends lost 6 bases at V and 0 bases at J; junction bases unmatched: 14. This clonotype was detected ten times or more. The sample was also linked to a second study, of T cells in Graves' hyperthyroidism and ophthalmopathy. This second report adds: HTBI primers were used for first-round RT-PCR of the TCR CDR3.

The source of this sequence is a woman aged 18 to 35 with Graves disease. Sequenced here: peripheral blood mononuclear cells (PBMCs), sampled at new diagnosis, from a patient treated with antithyroid drugs. This chain links TRBV12-3 or TRBV12-4 with TRBJ2-5; TRBD2 agrees at 9 bases. CDR3 amino acids: CASSPSQRGARYQETQYF. In DNA form, the CDR3 reads TGTGCCAGCAGCCCATCCCAGCGGGGGGCCCGGTACCAAGAGACCCAGTACTTC.